What follows describes a single T cell receptor (beta chain). The record originates from a study of blood T cell repertoires in COVID-19. Study summary: The analysed material was cDNA or gDNA that came from T cells, B-cell-depleted T cells, or PBMCs.

In the source study's methods: Amplification from reference gene primers served as the basis for estimated nucleated cell counts. Only in-frame clones appear in the TCRdb table, and some are missing; sequencing was by immunoSEQ multiplex PCR. From that table come the V and J calls and clone size; the DNA was used to work out D and trimming. The table lists 150,000 to 200,000 clones, approximately 73% of them singletons, with about 17% in the top ten. Those who participated ranged in age from about 18 to 89 years and resided in 20 to 30 US areas. Sequencing input: PBMCs or T cells enriched from blood (not recorded which). The source is a woman aged 45 to 65 with acute COVID-19.

The CDR3 DNA is TGTGCCAGCAGCTCTCCCGGGACAGCTCCCTATGGCTACACCTTC. Encoded protein: CASSSPGTAPYGYTF. The V and J genes are TRBV5-4 and TRBJ1-2, with 7 bases aligning to TRBD1. CDR3 length: 15 residues. Germline V gene lookup returns CDR1 SGHNT and CDR2 YYREEE (reference sequence). Trimming at V came to 3 bases and at J to 4 bases, leaving 9 bases not matched to a gene.